This T cell receptor (beta chain) was identified in a study of blood T cell repertoires in COVID-19. Study as a whole: T cells, B-cell-depleted T cells, or PBMCs provided the cDNA or gDNA that served as material.

Germline-derived CDR1 and CDR2 are SGDLS and YYNGEE. The CDR3 is made up of 15 amino acids. V lost 2 bases to trimming and J lost 3 bases, with 12 bases between them. Data came from immunoSEQ multiplex PCR; TCRdb stores just in-frame clones and leaves some out. The sample records 500,000 to 600,000 clones, around 90% being singletons. The specimen sequenced was peripheral blood. The V and J genes are TRBV9 and TRBJ1-3, with D perhaps TRBD1 (6 bases). The origin of this receptor is a woman aged 45 to 65 with COVID-19, enrolled during active disease. This CDR3 is CASSVYGRGGNTIYF. Written as DNA, the CDR3 is TGTGCCAGCAGCGTTTACGGCAGGGGTGGAAACACCATATATTTT.